This T cell receptor beta chain was captured by sequencing in a study of T-cell reconstitution after alpha-beta-depleted transplantation in children. Unique molecular identifiers were used to barcode this TCRbeta library. TCRdb reanalysed the PCR reads using MiXCR and keeps one entry per CDR3 protein. Here the sample spans about 270,000 distinct CDR3 sequences, over 8% being singletons. This CDR3 spans 17 amino acids. Losses at the gene ends were 5 bases for V and 4 bases for J; bases not matched to a gene: 13. Germline V gene sequence: CDR1 SGHAT, CDR2 FQNNGV. The receptor was derived from a human donor who donated a stem cell graft to a child with SCID. The sequencing here drew on PBMCs from the stem cell graft donor, taken from the stem cell graft. J is TRBJ2-1 and V is TRBV11-2, with 8 bases aligning to TRBD2. CDR3 residues: CASSPVAGGQVYNEQFF. As DNA, the CDR3 is TGTGCCAGCAGCCCCGTGGCGGGGGGCCAGGTATACAATGAGCAGTTCTTC.